Presented here are 15 T cell receptor beta chains from one specimen sequenced in a study of TIL therapy for anti-PD-1-resistant metastatic lung cancer. Documented time point: pre-treatment sample, taken before nivolumab and TIL therapy. Sequencing used immunoSEQ v3. Repertoires were generated with immunoSEQ multiplex PCR, while TCRdb's copy carries only in-frame clones and drops some. The repertoire holds about 50,000 clones, with 65% to 90% as singletons. The sequences come from blood, collected at baseline. These receptors came from a person aged 25-79 years with non-small cell lung cancer.

The chain recombines TRBV5-6 with TRBJ1-2, with a weak D call TRBD1 (6 bases). Per the germline V gene, CDR1 is SGHDT and CDR2 is YYEEEE. The V and J ends lost 4 bases and 6 bases respectively, with 13 bases between them. The CDR3 sequence is 13 residues long. DNA for the CDR3: TGTGCCAGCAGCGTTCAGGGGTGGGATGGCTACACCTTC. This sequence encodes CASSVQGWDGYTF. Variable domain in full (rest from reference TRBV5-6 and TRBJ1-2): DAGVTQSPTHLIKTRGQQVTLRCSPKSGHDTVSWYQQALGQGPQFIFQYYEEEERQRGNFPDRFSGHQFPNYSSELNVNALLLGDSALYLCASSVQGWDGYTFGSGTRLTVV.

The chain has TRBV28 and TRBJ1-2, with 7 positions matching TRBD1. CDR3 size: 16 residues. V lost 5 bases, J lost 0 bases, and 9 bases stayed unmatched. Germline CDR1 MDHEN, CDR2 SYDVKM. The DNA of the CDR3 is TGTGCCAGCAGTACGCCCGGACAGGCCCCTAACTATGGCTACACCTTC. Its protein product is CASSTPGQAPNYGYTF.

This clone occurred once. The chain combines TRBV3-1 (or the pseudogene TRBV3-2) with TRBJ2-1; D is undetermined. The germline V and J ends were trimmed by 2 bases and 9 bases, with 8 bases remaining between them. The CDR3 spans 12 residues. The V gene's germline CDR1 is LGHDT and CDR2 YNNKEL (reference sequence). This chain's CDR3 is CASSQRVGEQFF. The CDR3 DNA sequence: TGTGCCAGCAGCCAACGGGTGGGTGAGCAGTTCTTC.

The chain uses TRBV14 and TRBJ2-2; possible D gene TRBD1, 5 bases. The CDR3 has 17 amino acids. Germline CDR1 SGHDN, CDR2 FVKESK. Between the trimmed V and J ends, which lost 3 bases and 4 bases, there was a span of 18 bases. CDR3 amino acids: CASSQLTGKRGTGELFF. CDR3 in DNA: TGTGCCAGCAGCCAGCTCACAGGCAAACGTGGCACCGGGGAGCTGTTTTTT.

CDR3 in amino acids: CASRTGTGELFF. CDR3 DNA: TGTGCCAGCAGGACTGGCACCGGGGAGCTGTTTTTT. This rearrangement joins TRBV2 to TRBJ2-2; D uncertain. The CDR3 is 12 amino acids. Trimming removed 6 bases from V and 4 bases from J, with 6 bases in between. Germline-derived CDR1 and CDR2 are SNHLY and FYNNEI.

The gene calls are TRBV5-6 and TRBJ2-2; 8 nucleotides align to TRBD1. The CDR3 contains 16 residues. J was trimmed by 7 bases and V by 4 bases; bases with no gene match: 12. Germline CDR1 reads SGHDT; CDR2 reads YYEEEE. CDR3 in DNA: TGTGCCAGCAGCCCCCTAGGACAGGGCGGGATCGGGGAGCTGTTTTTT. Its protein product is CASSPLGQGGIGELFF.

The gene calls are TRBV11-2 and TRBJ2-3; 10 nucleotides agree with TRBD1. This CDR3 has 16 residues. Germline CDR1 and CDR2: SGHAT and FQNNGV. V lost 5 bases to trimming and J lost 4 bases; unmatched junction nucleotides: 9. The CDR3 DNA reads TGTGCCAGCAGCCCTGGTGGGACAGGGGTCGCAGATACGCAGTATTTT. Amino acid sequence: CASSPGGTGVADTQYF.

The chain links TRBV12-3 or TRBV12-4 to TRBJ1-6, with a possible D match to TRBD1 (6 bases). The CDR3 runs to 12 residues. Trimming removed 9 bases at V and 9 bases at J, with 12 bases between. The chain's CDR3 is CASTTGRSPLHF. The CDR3, as DNA: TGTGCCAGTACGACAGGCCGTTCACCCCTCCACTTT.

The chain has TRBV25-1 and TRBJ2-7, with a possible D match to TRBD2 (6 bases). The germline V gene has CDR1 MGHDK and CDR2 SYGVNS. This CDR3 spans 14 amino acids. Deletions cut 6 bases from V and 4 bases from J, with 16 bases between. The CDR3 region is CASRPGGKVYEQYF. CDR3 DNA: TGTGCCAGCAGGCCCGGCGGGAAGGTTTACGAGCAGTACTTC.

CDR3 loop: CASSVVEDTQYF. The CDR3 bases are TGTGCCAGCAGCGTAGTGGAGGATACGCAGTATTTT. This chain links TRBV9 with TRBJ2-3; D unclear. Germline CDR1 is SGDLS and CDR2 is YYNGEE. The CDR3 extends over 12 amino acids. With 0 bases removed from V and 6 bases from J, the gap between germline ends came to 5 bases.

The gene calls are TRBV7-2 and TRBJ2-5; 14 bases fit TRBD2. CDR3 size: 18 residues. CDR1 and CDR2 (germline): SGHTA, FQGNSA. J gave up 1 base and V 4 bases, and 8 bases lay outside the gene matches. In nucleotides, the CDR3 is TGTGCCAGCAGCTCGGGACTAGCGGGAGCCCTTTCCCAAGAGACCCAGTACTTC. Translating gives CASSSGLAGALSQETQYF.

The chain recombines TRBV7-2 with TRBJ2-3; 8 bases are shared with TRBD2. Germline-derived CDR1 and CDR2 are SGHTA and FQGNSA. This CDR3 has 14 amino acids. After removal of 5 bases from V and 1 base from J, the junction contained 2 bases not matched to a gene. In nucleotides, the CDR3 is TGTGCCAGCAGCCCGACTAGCGGCACAGATACGCAGTATTTT. Translation: CASSPTSGTDTQYF.

This chain uses TRBV20-1 with TRBJ1-5; D possibly corresponds to TRBD1 (6 bases). The V gene lost 3 bases and the J gene lost 6 bases, with 9 bases spanning the gap. CDR3 size: 12 residues. The germline gives CDR1 DFQATT, CDR2 SNEGSKA (reference sequence). The CDR3 DNA sequence: TGCAGTGCTAGTGCGGGGGCTCAGCCCCAGCATTTT. Protein: CSASAGAQPQHF.

CDR3 sequence reads: CASSLTDNTEAFF. As DNA, the CDR3 is TGCGCCAGCAGCTTGACGGATAACACTGAAGCTTTCTTT. The chain carries TRBV5-1 and TRBJ1-1; D unresolved. CDR3 size: 13 residues. V shed 1 base and J shed 2 bases, with 6 bases lying between them. Per germline, CDR1 SGHRS and CDR2 YFSETQ.

V gene TRBV7-3 combines with J gene TRBJ2-1; 14 nucleotides align to TRBD2. The CDR3 extends over 14 amino acids. Trimming took 5 bases from V and 9 from J; bases not matched to a gene: 3. Germline V gene data show CDR1 as SGHTA and CDR2 as FQGTGA. The CDR3 loop reads CASSPGLAGGEQFF. Written as DNA, the CDR3 is TGTGCCAGCAGCCCAGGACTAGCGGGAGGTGAGCAGTTCTTC.